This T cell receptor (beta chain) was sequenced for a study of blood T cell repertoires in COVID-19. Study summary: From T cells, B-cell-depleted T cells, or PBMCs came the material, which was cDNA or gDNA.

Trimming stripped 6 bases from V and 8 bases from J, with 10 bases between. The CDR3 is 12 amino acids. As originally analysed: Amplified reference gene primers provided the basis for estimating nucleated cell counts. Clones were sequenced by immunoSEQ multiplex PCR, and TCRdb holds only the in-frame ones, with some missing. V and J calls plus clone size are reproduced from that table; the DNA served to infer D and trimming. The table lists about 150,000 clones, about four fifths of them singletons. J is TRBJ1-4 and V is TRBV12-3 or TRBV12-4, with no clear D. The sample taken for sequencing was peripheral blood. This TCR was sampled from a woman aged 60-75 years with acute or convalescent COVID-19. The CDR3 region is CASSRTQEKLFF. Written as DNA, the CDR3 is TGTGCCAGCAGCCGAACTCAAGAAAAACTGTTTTTT.